This TCR beta chain was recorded in a study of shared clonotypes between healthy human individuals. Researchers ran the assay at a deep level. Here immunoSEQ multiplex PCR was the method, and the copy in TCRdb shows in-frame clones only, minus some. The sample consists of around 440,000 clones, roughly 80% of them appearing once. Whole-study results and caveats: Only blood was sampled, and tissue TCR repertoires likely differ from blood ones.

This clone has just one count. What it recognizes is unknown. V lost 4 bases to trimming and J lost 2 bases, with 16 bases between them. There are 15 residues in the CDR3. CDR1 is SGDLS and CDR2 is YYNGEE in the germline V gene. What was sequenced was PBMCs. The chain employs TRBV9 and TRBJ2-7; D is tentatively TRBD1 or TRBD2 (7 bases each). The sequence derives from a woman in her thirties or forties in good health. Some clones in this sample may be carry-over from other donors' samples. CDR3 coding DNA: TGTGCCAGCAGCCCTCAGGGGGGAGGGACCTACGAGCAGTACTTC. Residues: CASSPQGGGTYEQYF.